The 17 T cell receptor beta chains below were found in one sample sequenced in a study of control samples from healthy donors and cancer patients. Clones were read by immunoSEQ multiplex PCR, and TCRdb kept only the in-frame ones, dropping some. The sample has about 99,000 clones, approximately 90% seen once. The sequenced sample consisted of PBMCs. These receptors came from a man aged 60-69 years with lung cancer.

V usage is TRBV2 and J usage is TRBJ2-6, with D possibly being TRBD2 (5 bases). V was shortened by 6 bases and J by 18 bases, with 21 bases between the two germline ends. Germline values: CDR1 SNHLY, CDR2 FYNNEI. This CDR3 is built from 13 residues. The CDR3 loop is CASRWLIEGPWTF. The CDR3, as DNA: TGTGCCAGCAGGTGGCTGATTGAGGGCCCCTGGACTTTC.

The count of this clone is one. This CDR3 is also generated by other DNA sequences in the sample. This sequence joins TRBV7-6 and TRBJ2-5, with D unresolved. V was pared by 5 bases and J by 1 base, with 8 bases between. CDR3 size: 13 residues. Germline V gene data show CDR1 as SGHVS and CDR2 as FNYEAQ. CDR3 amino acids: CASSLGRQETQYF. CDR3 nucleotide sequence: TGTGCCAGCAGCCTCGGACGCCAAGAGACCCAGTACTTC.

This clone was detected only once. This rearrangement joins TRBV4-1 to TRBJ2-2; TRBD1 might be the D (5 bases). The ends were cut back, 5 bases at V and 5 bases at J, with 18 bases in the middle. The CDR3 is 16 residues long. The V gene's germline CDR1 is MGHRA and CDR2 YSYEKL. CDR3 nucleotide sequence: TGCGCCAGCAGCAAAACAGGTTCCCCCGTTACCGGGGAGCTGTTTTTT. Protein product: CASSKTGSPVTGELFF.

The chain combines TRBV5-4 with TRBJ2-7, with 7 bases that match TRBD1. The germline V gene has CDR1 SGHNT and CDR2 YYREEE (reference sequence). With 2 bases clipped from V and 5 bases from J, the junction kept 4 bases outside the gene matches. The CDR3 covers 13 residues. The CDR3 DNA reads TGTGCCAGCAGCTTTGACAGGGCCCACGAGCAGTACGTC. Its translation is CASSFDRAHEQYV.

The V and J genes are TRBV7-9 and TRBJ2-5; D not certain. This CDR3 spans 12 amino acids. V dropped 7 bases and J dropped 2 bases, with 8 bases sitting between them. CDR1 is SEHNR, CDR2 FQNEAQ, per germline (reference sequence). The CDR3 nucleotides are TGTGCCAGCACCACGGCTCAAGAGACCCAGTACTTC. Its protein is CASTTAQETQYF. The variable domain in full, completed from reference TRBV7-9 and TRBJ2-5, reads DTGVSQNPRHKITKRGQNVTFRCDPISEHNRLYWYRQTLGQGPEFLTYFQNEAQLEKSRLLSDRFSAERPKGSFSTLEIQRTEQGDSAMYLCASTTAQETQYFGPGTRLLVL.

The rearrangement joins TRBV7-9 to TRBJ1-6, with a possible D match to TRBD1 (5 bases). V lost 0 bases, J lost 5 bases, and 8 bases lay in between. Germline assignment: CDR1 SEHNR and CDR2 FQNEAQ (reference sequence). This CDR3 is built from 15 residues. CDR3 sequence reads: CASSLAGADNSPLHF. In nucleotides, the CDR3 is TGTGCCAGCAGCTTAGCCGGGGCCGATAATTCACCCCTCCACTTT. Filled out from reference TRBV7-9 and TRBJ1-6, the complete variable domain reads DTGVSQNPRHKITKRGQNVTFRCDPISEHNRLYWYRQTLGQGPEFLTYFQNEAQLEKSRLLSDRFSAERPKGSFSTLEIQRTEQGDSAMYLCASSLAGADNSPLHFGNGTRLTVT.

This clone came up a few times. V is TRBV6-5 and J is TRBJ1-2; 7 bases match TRBD1. The V and J ends lost 3 bases and 6 bases, in that order; junction bases with no gene match: 10. There are 15 residues in the CDR3. The germline gives CDR1 MNHEY, CDR2 SVGAGI. The CDR3 bases are TGTGCCAGCAGTTATTGGCAGGGGGAAGGGGATGGCTACACCTTC. Translation gives CASSYWQGEGDGYTF.

The chain uses TRBV10-1 and TRBJ1-1; D not certain. There are 15 residues in the CDR3. Germline V gene lookup returns CDR1 WNHNN and CDR2 SYGVQD (reference sequence). V was pared by 3 bases and J by 3 bases, with 14 bases between. The CDR3 region has the DNA TGCGCCAGCAGTGAAAGTTTTGAGAGGGACACTGAAGCTTTCTTT. Its translation is CASSESFERDTEAFF.

The J gene is TRBJ2-1, the V gene TRBV11-2; 12 bases align to TRBD2. There are 15 residues in the CDR3. Germline CDR1 reads SGHAT; CDR2 reads FQNNGV. The ends lost 1 base at V and 9 bases at J; junction bases unmatched: 4. The CDR3 coding sequence is TGTGCCAGCAGCTTAGGACTAGCGGGGGAGGGTGAGCAGTTCTTC. This codes for CASSLGLAGEGEQFF.

J is TRBJ2-1 and V is TRBV5-6; D unclear. CDR3 length: 11 amino acids. V lost 1 base and J lost 7, with 3 bases in between. Germline V gene data show CDR1 as SGHDT and CDR2 as YYEEEE. CDR3 residues: CASSLRNEQFF. The CDR3 DNA reads as TGTGCCAGCAGCTTGCGAAATGAGCAGTTCTTC.

This rearrangement joins TRBV9 to TRBJ2-1; 12 bases align to TRBD2. Trimming removed 0 bases from V and 7 bases from J; junction bases left unmatched: 2. CDR3 length: 15 amino acids. Germline CDR1 SGDLS, CDR2 YYNGEE. The CDR3 nucleotides read TGTGCCAGCAGCGTAGCACTAGCGGGGGGTAATGAGCAGTTCTTC. Residues: CASSVALAGGNEQFF. Full variable domain (rest looked up from reference TRBV9 and TRBJ2-1): DSGVTQTPKHLITATGQRVTLRCSPRSGDLSVYWYQQSLDQGLQFLIQYYNGEERAKGNILERFSAQQFPDLHSELNLSSLELGDSALYFCASSVALAGGNEQFFGPGTRLTVL.

This clone was seen only once. The chain links TRBV14 to TRBJ1-4, with D perhaps matching TRBD1 (5 bases). The V end was cut by 0 bases, the J end by 3 bases, with 8 bases between. Germline-derived CDR1 and CDR2 are SGHDN and FVKESK. The CDR3 totals 15 residues. Written as DNA, the CDR3 is TGTGCCAGCAGCCAAGATGAAGGGGCTAATGAAAAACTGTTTTTT. As protein: CASSQDEGANEKLFF.

The V call is TRBV5-1, the J call TRBJ1-2; D is ambiguous. V lost 0 bases and J lost 6, with 9 bases in between. This CDR3 comprises 13 residues. Per the germline V gene, CDR1 is SGHRS and CDR2 is YFSETQ. The CDR3 is CASSLEHGDGYTF. The CDR3 nucleotides are TGCGCCAGCAGCTTGGAGCACGGGGATGGCTACACCTTC.

The V and J genes are TRBV7-9 and TRBJ1-2; the D is unclear. V lost 5 bases and J 4 bases, leaving 29 bases between the germline ends. Germline V gene sequence: CDR1 SEHNR, CDR2 FQNEAQ (reference sequence). This CDR3 is built from 19 residues. The CDR3 reads CASSQTYKSGSGEVYGYTF. CDR3 DNA: TGTGCCAGCAGCCAAACATATAAAAGTGGGTCCGGGGAAGTCTATGGCTACACCTTC.

The V call is TRBV6-5, the J call TRBJ2-2; 8 nucleotides line up with TRBD2. The germline V gene has CDR1 MNHEY and CDR2 SVGAGI. The length of the CDR3 is 14 residues. The J segment lost 8 bases and the V segment lost 0 bases, leaving 2 bases of the junction unmatched. CDR3 protein: CASSYSASGGELFF. The DNA of the CDR3 is TGTGCCAGCAGTTACTCGGCTAGCGGGGGGGAGCTGTTTTTT.

The rearrangement joins TRBV6-5 to TRBJ1-5, with D tentatively TRBD1 (5 bases). With 6 bases removed from V and 5 bases from J, the gap between germline ends came to 11 bases. The germline gives CDR1 MNHEY, CDR2 SVGAGI. The CDR3 sequence is 13 residues long. The CDR3 sequence is CASRGTSDQPQHF. CDR3 DNA: TGTGCCAGCAGGGGGACTAGTGATCAGCCCCAGCATTTT.

The chain joins TRBV18 to TRBJ2-7, with 7 bases matching TRBD1. Trimming at V came to 5 bases and at J to 4 bases, leaving 8 bases not matched to a gene. CDR3 length equals 14 residues. The germline gives CDR1 KGHSH, CDR2 LQKENI. CDR3 amino acids: CASSSPTGRYEQYF. Written as DNA, the CDR3 is TGTGCCAGCTCATCCCCGACAGGGCGATACGAGCAGTACTTC.